This T cell receptor (beta chain) was identified during a study of molecular identifiers for immune sequencing clone quantification. The CDR3 loop spans 14 amino acids. Losses at the gene ends were 2 bases for V and 7 bases for J; bases not matched to a gene: 5. CDR1 MNHEY and CDR2 SVGEGT come from the germline V gene. TCRdb analysed the PCR reads with MiXCR anew, one entry per CDR3 protein. The sample lists under 600,000 distinct CDR3 sequences, around 23% seen once, with approximately 0.8% in the top ten. This clonotype was recorded a few times. This sequence originates from a human donor in good health. Some libraries in this study had Jurkat cell RNA spiked in. The genes are TRBV6-2 or TRBV6-3 and TRBJ2-7; 10 bases fit TRBD1. The specimen sequenced was naive CD8+ T cells from blood, with Jurkat cell RNA spiked in. Subset specified: FACS-sorted CD8+CD4-CCR7+CD45RA+ naive T cells. CDR3 region: CASSYDRGPQEQYF. The DNA of the CDR3 is TGTGCCAGCAGTTACGACAGGGGGCCGCAGGAGCAGTACTTC.